The clone carrying this T cell receptor (beta chain) showed up just a few times. The CDR3 sequence is 13 residues long. The V end lost 6 bases, the J end lost 4 bases, and 12 bases lay between the germline ends. Germline assignment: CDR1 SGHNT and CDR2 YENEEA. The sample is drawn from a study of blood T cell repertoires in COVID-19. Study-level background: Material from acute and convalescent COVID-19 was sourced from the United States, Italy and Spain. The analysed material was cDNA or gDNA that came from T cells, B-cell-depleted T cells, or PBMCs.

Original processing notes: Reference gene primer amplification gave nucleated cell count estimates. Assay: immunoSEQ multiplex PCR; the TCRdb copy retains only in-frame clones and omits some. Clonal size and the V and J genes are those of that table, whereas D and trimming came from the DNA. The profile shows roughly 150,000 clones, more than 70% of them singletons. This clonotype was obtained from a man between 50 and 59 years old who had recovered from COVID-19. Sequencing was performed on peripheral blood. The rearrangement links TRBV11-3 to TRBJ2-5, with TRBD1 as a possible D gene (7 bases). Here the CDR3 reads CASSPGGGETQYF. The CDR3 nucleotides are TGTGCCAGCAGTCCAGGGGGAGGAGAGACCCAGTACTTC.